A selection of T cell receptor beta chains follows, all from one sample in a study of blood T cell repertoires in COVID-19. Measured with immunoSEQ multiplex PCR; TCRdb has only the in-frame clones, and not every one. The sample has roughly 380,000 clones, approximately 90% seen once; the top ten hold around 1.5%. The sequenced sample was peripheral blood. Receptors originate from a woman between 35 and 50 years old with COVID-19, enrolled during active disease. Both conserved end residues are part of each CDR3. D genes are given only for firm matches. A row's size may be missing; if present it is once, few, many or a size class.

d_gene: NA
v_gene: TRBV18
j_gene: TRBJ1-5
abundance: NA
CDR3nt: TGTGCCAGCTCACCAAGCGGCACCAATCAGCCCCAGCATTTT
CDR3aa: CASSPSGTNQPQHF

d_gene: TRBD2
v_gene: TRBV7-3
j_gene: TRBJ2-1
abundance: NA
CDR3nt: TGTGCCAGCAGCTCCACCGGACTAGCTCCGGAGCAGTTCTTC
CDR3aa: CASSSTGLAPEQFF

d_gene: NA
v_gene: TRBV7-3
j_gene: TRBJ1-2
abundance: NA
CDR3nt: TGTGCCAGCAGCTCCAGGGGCTCTTATGGCTACACCTTC
CDR3aa: CASSSRGSYGYTF

d_gene: NA
v_gene: TRBV5-1
j_gene: TRBJ1-4
abundance: NA
CDR3nt: TGCGCCAGCAGAGCGGCAACTAATGAAAAACTGTTTTTT
CDR3aa: CASRAATNEKLFF

d_gene: TRBD1
v_gene: TRBV4-3
j_gene: TRBJ1-2
abundance: NA
CDR3nt: TGCGCCAGCAGCCAAGAGGGGACAGGGGACTATGGCTACACCTTC
CDR3aa: CASSQEGTGDYGYTF

d_gene: NA
v_gene: TRBV9
j_gene: TRBJ1-2
abundance: NA
CDR3nt: TGTGCCAGCAGCCGGGGGGCCACCGCTAACTATGGCTACACCTTC
CDR3aa: CASSRGATANYGYTF

d_gene: NA
v_gene: TRBV7-9
j_gene: TRBJ1-1
abundance: NA
CDR3nt: TGTGCCAGCAGCTTAATACGGGAGAACACTGAAGCTTTCTTT
CDR3aa: CASSLIRENTEAFF

d_gene: NA
v_gene: TRBV30
j_gene: TRBJ1-1
abundance: NA
CDR3nt: TGTGCCTGGAGTCGGGGGTTGGGCACTGAAGCTTTCTTT
CDR3aa: CAWSRGLGTEAFF

d_gene: TRBD2
v_gene: TRBV29-1
j_gene: TRBJ2-3
abundance: NA
CDR3nt: TGCAGCGTTCCCGCGACTAGCGGGGGGCCTGCCCGGGCAGATACGCAGTATTTT
CDR3aa: CSVPATSGGPARADTQYF

d_gene: NA
v_gene: TRBV18
j_gene: TRBJ1-2
abundance: once
CDR3nt: TGTGCCAGCTCACCGTCCCAGGCCAACTATGGCTACACCTTC
CDR3aa: CASSPSQANYGYTF

d_gene: TRBD2
v_gene: TRBV19
j_gene: TRBJ2-3
abundance: NA
CDR3nt: TGTGCCAGTAGGACCTTTGGGGGGGCAGATACGCAGTATTTT
CDR3aa: CASRTFGGADTQYF

d_gene: TRBD1
v_gene: TRBV28
j_gene: TRBJ2-2
abundance: NA
CDR3nt: TGTGCCAGCAGTTCCCCGACAGGGGGCAGGACCGGGGAGCTGTTTTTT
CDR3aa: CASSSPTGGRTGELFF

d_gene: NA
v_gene: TRBV4-3
j_gene: TRBJ1-1
abundance: NA
CDR3nt: TGCGCCAGCAGCCAAGAAGTCTGGCGGGCGAACACTGAAGCTTTCTTT
CDR3aa: CASSQEVWRANTEAFF

d_gene: TRBD2
v_gene: TRBV7-2
j_gene: TRBJ2-2
abundance: NA
CDR3nt: TGTGCCAGCAGCCCCTGGACTAGCGAAAACACCGGGGAGCTGTTTTTT
CDR3aa: CASSPWTSENTGELFF

d_gene: NA
v_gene: TRBV19
j_gene: TRBJ1-2
abundance: NA
CDR3nt: TGTGCCAGTATCGGGCAGGGTTTCTATGGCTACACCTTC
CDR3aa: CASIGQGFYGYTF

d_gene: NA
v_gene: TRBV4-3
j_gene: TRBJ1-1
abundance: NA
CDR3nt: TGCGCCAGCAGCCAACGCGTACAGGGACCGAACACTGAAGCTTTCTTT
CDR3aa: CASSQRVQGPNTEAFF

d_gene: TRBD1
v_gene: TRBV5-1
j_gene: TRBJ2-7
abundance: NA
CDR3nt: TGCGCCAGCAGCTTGAGCGCCGGGACAGGGTCCTACGAGCAGTACTTC
CDR3aa: CASSLSAGTGSYEQYF

d_gene: NA
v_gene: TRBV27
j_gene: TRBJ1-1
abundance: NA
CDR3nt: TGTGCCAGCAGCTCAGGGGCTTTGAACACTGAAGCTTTCTTT
CDR3aa: CASSSGALNTEAFF

d_gene: NA
v_gene: TRBV28
j_gene: TRBJ2-7
abundance: NA
CDR3nt: TGTGCCAGCACCCCAGACAGATACTACGAGCAGTACTTC
CDR3aa: CASTPDRYYEQYF

d_gene: NA
v_gene: TRBV27
j_gene: TRBJ2-3
abundance: NA
CDR3nt: TGTGCCAGCAGTGGAACAGAATTAGATACGCAGTATTTT
CDR3aa: CASSGTELDTQYF

d_gene: NA
v_gene: TRBV18
j_gene: TRBJ1-2
abundance: NA
CDR3nt: TGTGCCAGCTCACCACCAAATACAGGGTCTGTCTACACCTTC
CDR3aa: CASSPPNTGSVYTF

d_gene: NA
v_gene: TRBV7-8
j_gene: TRBJ1-1
abundance: NA
CDR3nt: TGTGCCAGCAGCTTAACCGGGGGGCGAGGAAGAACTGAAGCTTTCTTT
CDR3aa: CASSLTGGRGRTEAFF

d_gene: TRBD1
v_gene: TRBV7-2
j_gene: TRBJ2-7
abundance: NA
CDR3nt: TGTGCCAGCAGCTTAGGACCATGGGACAGGGCATCGGGAGAGCAGTACTTC
CDR3aa: CASSLGPWDRASGEQYF

d_gene: TRBD1
v_gene: TRBV19
j_gene: TRBJ1-4
abundance: NA
CDR3nt: TGTGCCAGTAGTATAGGGACAGGGGGAAATGAAAAACTGTTTTTT
CDR3aa: CASSIGTGGNEKLFF

d_gene: TRBD1
v_gene: TRBV28
j_gene: TRBJ1-2
abundance: NA
CDR3nt: TGTGCCAGCAGTTCAAGCGGACAGGGGGCCGGGGTTAACTATGGCTACACCTTC
CDR3aa: CASSSSGQGAGVNYGYTF

d_gene: TRBD2
v_gene: TRBV6-4
j_gene: TRBJ2-2
abundance: NA
CDR3nt: TGTGCCAGCAGTCCTCGACTAGCGGGGGGCTCGAACACCGGGGAGCTGTTTTTT
CDR3aa: CASSPRLAGGSNTGELFF

d_gene: NA
v_gene: TRBV12-3/TRBV12-4
j_gene: TRBJ1-5
abundance: NA
CDR3nt: TGTGCCAGCAGTCCTGACAGAAATCAGCCCCAGCATTTT
CDR3aa: CASSPDRNQPQHF

d_gene: TRBD1
v_gene: TRBV7-9
j_gene: TRBJ1-6
abundance: NA
CDR3nt: TGTGCCAGCAGTTCTACAGGGGTCATTTATAATTCACCCCTCCACTTT
CDR3aa: CASSSTGVIYNSPLHF

d_gene: NA
v_gene: TRBV7-6
j_gene: TRBJ2-7
abundance: NA
CDR3nt: TGTGCCAGCAGCTTAACAGTCTCCGGCGAGCAGTACTTC
CDR3aa: CASSLTVSGEQYF

d_gene: NA
v_gene: TRBV7-2
j_gene: TRBJ1-5
abundance: few
CDR3nt: TGTGCCAGCAGCTTCTTGGGCACAGGGAGAAATCGCAATCAGCCCCAGCATTTT
CDR3aa: CASSFLGTGRNRNQPQHF

d_gene: NA
v_gene: TRBV7-8
j_gene: TRBJ1-4
abundance: NA
CDR3nt: TGTGCCAGCAGCCCTTCCGGGTCAATTAATGAAAAACTGTTTTTT
CDR3aa: CASSPSGSINEKLFF

d_gene: TRBD1
v_gene: TRBV28
j_gene: TRBJ2-7
abundance: NA
CDR3nt: TGTGCCAGCAGTCCGCACACGACAGGGGTCGGCGAGCAGTACTTC
CDR3aa: CASSPHTTGVGEQYF

d_gene: NA
v_gene: TRBV7-9
j_gene: TRBJ1-1
abundance: NA
CDR3nt: TGTGCCAGCAGCCGCCGGGACACACTTGAAGCTTTCTTT
CDR3aa: CASSRRDTLEAFF

d_gene: TRBD1
v_gene: TRBV15
j_gene: TRBJ2-2
abundance: NA
CDR3nt: TGTGCCACCAGCACGGGACAGGCGATAGGAACCGGGGAGCTGTTTTTT
CDR3aa: CATSTGQAIGTGELFF

d_gene: NA
v_gene: TRBV12-3/TRBV12-4
j_gene: TRBJ2-2
abundance: NA
CDR3nt: TGTGCCAGCACTAGGGGGACCGGGGAGCTGTTTTTT
CDR3aa: CASTRGTGELFF

d_gene: NA
v_gene: TRBV21-1
j_gene: TRBJ1-1
abundance: NA
CDR3nt: TGTGCCAGCAGCAAGATCTGGGGGGAAGACACTGAAGCTTTCTTT
CDR3aa: CASSKIWGEDTEAFF